One sample yielded the 12 T cell receptor beta chains listed below, sequenced in a study of T cell responses to AZD1222 COVID-19 vaccine. Method: immunoSEQ multiplex PCR; TCRdb's copy keeps in-frame clones and lacks some. Of tens of thousands of clones in the sample, roughly nine tenths were seen once. Specimen: peripheral blood, collected on day 0 of AZD1222 vaccination. The receptors come from an adult in good health.

This chain links TRBV27 with TRBJ2-2, with D perhaps assigned TRBD1 or TRBD2 (5 bases each). Trimming took off 0 bases at V and 6 bases at J, with 11 bases between the two ends. The CDR3 is made up of 15 amino acids. The germline V gene has CDR1 MNHEY and CDR2 SMNVEV (reference sequence). In nucleotides, the CDR3 is TGTGCCAGCAGTTTATCGGCACGGGGCGCCGGGGAGCTGTTTTTT. Protein sequence: CASSLSARGAGELFF.

This clone has just one count. The chain joins TRBV7-2 to TRBJ2-7; 10 bases are shared with TRBD1. CDR3 length: 16 amino acids. Germline loops: CDR1 SGHTA, CDR2 FQGNSA. The junction had 11 bases not matched to a gene; V was cut back by 0 bases and J by 9 bases. The DNA for the CDR3 is TGTGCCAGCAGCTTAGCTTTTTCCGGGACAGGGGAAGGGCAGTACTTC. This sequence encodes CASSLAFSGTGEGQYF.

The chain recombines TRBV19 with TRBJ2-1; 7 positions match TRBD1. Germline lookup yields CDR1 LNHDA and CDR2 SQIVND (reference sequence). CDR3 size: 14 residues. Trimming removed 4 bases from V and 7 bases from J; junction bases left unmatched: 7. The CDR3 coding sequence is TGTGCCAGTAGTACTACGGACAGGTTAAATGAGCAGTTCTTC. Amino acids: CASSTTDRLNEQFF.

This sequence joins TRBV29-1 and TRBJ2-4, with D maybe TRBD2 (6 bases). Germline CDR1 is SQVTM and CDR2 is ANQGSEA. The CDR3 covers 12 residues. The germline V and J ends were trimmed by 1 base and 8 bases, with 9 bases remaining between them. Written as DNA, the CDR3 is TGCAGCGTTGAAGTACGCGGGGACATTCAGTACTTC. As protein: CSVEVRGDIQYF.

V and J are TRBV5-1 and TRBJ2-7; the match to TRBD1 covers 8 bases. Losses at the gene ends were 0 bases for V and 5 bases for J; bases not matched to a gene: 1. The CDR3 sequence is 13 residues long. Germline CDR1 and CDR2: SGHRS and YFSETQ. Here the CDR3 reads CASSLGQGNEQYF. The CDR3 coding sequence is TGCGCCAGCAGCTTGGGACAGGGGAACGAGCAGTACTTC.

This chain connects TRBV29-1 to TRBJ2-2, with 8 bases fitting TRBD2. Trimming at V came to 5 bases and at J to 5 bases, leaving 7 bases not matched to a gene. CDR3 length: 14 residues. Per the germline V gene, CDR1 is SQVTM and CDR2 is ANQGSEA. The CDR3 is CSVTGTSNTGELFF. For the CDR3, the DNA is TGCAGCGTTACCGGGACTAGTAATACCGGGGAGCTGTTTTTT.

The gene calls are TRBV7-9 and TRBJ2-7, with D perhaps matching TRBD1 (5 bases). The CDR3 covers 15 residues. Trimming left V 7 bases short and J 5 bases short, with 21 bases between. The V gene's germline CDR1 is SEHNR and CDR2 FQNEAQ (reference sequence). DNA of the CDR3: TGTGCCAGCAACCCGTGGGCAGGGTCCGGCCACGAGCAGTACTTC. Residues: CASNPWAGSGHEQYF.

The chain employs TRBV7-2 and TRBJ2-7, with D perhaps TRBD2 (6 bases). This CDR3 comprises 14 residues. Germline CDR1 is SGHTA and CDR2 is FQGNSA. The V end lost 5 bases, the J end lost 4 bases, and 15 bases lay between the germline ends. CDR3 in amino acids: CASSPGGGFYEQYF. CDR3 sequence (DNA): TGTGCCAGCAGCCCCGGAGGAGGGTTTTACGAGCAGTACTTC.

The gene calls are TRBV12-3 or TRBV12-4 and TRBJ2-7, with 7 bases fitting TRBD1. The CDR3 consists of 13 residues. The V gene end was trimmed by 3 bases and the J gene end by 9 bases; junction bases not matched to a gene: 8. CDR3 in amino acids: CASSFVTGVGQYF. DNA for the CDR3: TGTGCCAGCAGTTTCGTCACAGGGGTCGGGCAGTACTTC.

This clone was seen a single time. The chain recombines TRBV10-2 with TRBJ2-1; 12 nucleotides match TRBD2. Germline V gene lookup returns CDR1 WSHSY and CDR2 SAAADI. The CDR3 length is 18 residues. With V trimmed by 3 bases and J by 0 bases, 6 bases remained unmatched. CDR3 in amino acids: CASSDLAGGPSSYNEQFF. For the CDR3, the DNA is TGCGCCAGCAGTGACCTAGCGGGGGGGCCCAGCTCCTACAATGAGCAGTTCTTC.

This sequence joins TRBV6-1 and TRBJ1-2, with D hard to call. V shed 3 bases and J shed 3 bases, with 8 bases lying between them. Germline V gene sequence: CDR1 MNHNS, CDR2 SASEGT. The length of the CDR3 is 13 residues. CDR3 sequence reads: CASSDSSDYGYTF. Written as DNA, the CDR3 is TGTGCCAGCAGTGACAGCAGCGACTATGGCTACACCTTC.

V is TRBV27 and J is TRBJ1-6, with 12 bases that match TRBD1. Germline assignment: CDR1 MNHEY and CDR2 SMNVEV (reference sequence). The CDR3 is 15 residues long. The V and J ends lost 7 bases and 7 bases, in that order; junction bases with no gene match: 5. The CDR3: CASTPGQGANSPLHF. The CDR3, as DNA: TGTGCCAGCACCCCGGGACAGGGGGCCAATTCACCCCTCCACTTT.